This paragraph reports one T cell receptor beta chain. What it recognizes is unknown. These data originate in a study of T cells in Graves' hyperthyroidism and ophthalmopathy. General study results and limits: Ophthalmopathy was told apart from stable hyperthyroidism by a 13 V-J model.

The PBMCs were taken from around 9.1 ml of fresh peripheral blood. Amplified TCR beta CDR3 regions came from RNA transcripts. TCR CDR3 regions were first amplified by RT-PCR with HTBI primers. Each CDR3 protein is one row after TCRdb ran MiXCR on the multiplex PCR reads. The sample consists of about 360,000 distinct CDR3 sequences, 13% of them appearing once. The CDR3 contains 15 residues. The ends were cut back, 6 bases at V and 0 bases at J, with 14 bases in the middle. Germline assignment: CDR1 LNHDA and CDR2 SQIVND (reference sequence). The TCR sequence derives from a woman between 18 and 30 years old with Graves' hyperthyroidism. Sequencing was performed on blood. The rearrangement uses TRBV19 and TRBJ1-2; no definite D call. CDR3 residues: CASSLRAEPNYGYTF. The CDR3 DNA follows: TGTGCCAGTAGCCTGAGGGCAGAACCTAACTATGGCTACACCTTC. Supplemented by reference TRBV19 and TRBJ1-2, the full variable domain reads DGGITQSPKYLFRKEGQNVTLSCEQNLNHDAMYWYRQDPGQGLRLIYYSQIVNDFQKGDIAEGYSVSREKKESFPLTVTSAQKNPTAFYLCASSLRAEPNYGYTFGSGTRLTVV.